This T cell receptor (beta chain) was sequenced for a study of cytomegalovirus exposure and HLA in healthy donors. General observations from the study: In presence/absence analyses, roughly uniform sequencing depth across donors was assumed. TCR beta V- and J-gene trimming, according to a later analysis, was linked to a missense DCLRE1C variant. Being productive about 90% or about 30% of the time was typical of most TCR beta V segments in an earlier analysis. It was shown in a later analysis that HLA-associated TCR beta chains were more clonally expanded than other, equally common chains.

A multiplex PCR was run with 60 Vbeta primers and 13 Jbeta primers. Measured with immunoSEQ multiplex PCR; TCRdb has only the in-frame clones, and not every one. The table shows about 140,000 clones, with approximately 84% occurring only once. This CDR3 spans 15 amino acids. Germline values: CDR1 LGHNA, CDR2 YNFKEQ. V lost 0 bases and J lost 6, with 11 bases in between. In the case of this clone: Its target is unknown.

Sequencing was done on a sample of PBMCs. V gene TRBV4-2 combines with J gene TRBJ2-2; maybe TRBD1 (5 bases). This receptor was taken from a man aged 25-45 years in good health and CMV-seropositive. The CDR3 loop is CASSQEQGASGELFF. CDR3 coding DNA: TGTGCCAGCAGCCAAGAACAAGGGGCATCCGGGGAGCTGTTTTTT.